Below, 12 T cell receptor beta chains from the same sample are listed, as sequenced in a study of cytomegalovirus exposure and HLA in healthy donors. Primers: 60 Vbeta forward and 13 Jbeta reverse. The method was immunoSEQ multiplex PCR; TCRdb's version includes in-frame clones alone and lacks a portion of them. The data hold 130,000 to 150,000 clones, with over 60% observed a single time. Input material: PBMCs. The receptors derive from a middle-aged woman in good health and CMV-seronegative.

J is TRBJ2-7 and V is TRBV4-1; 10 bases are a match to TRBD2. The CDR3 covers 18 residues. The germline CDR1 and CDR2 sequences are MGHRA and YSYEKL. Losses at the gene ends were 4 bases for V and 6 bases for J; bases not matched to a gene: 18. The CDR3 here is CASSPRVLLAGVAGEQYF. In nucleotides, the CDR3 is TGCGCCAGCAGCCCCAGGGTCCTTCTAGCGGGAGTCGCAGGCGAGCAGTACTTC.

V gene TRBV9 combines with J gene TRBJ2-5, with D perhaps matching TRBD1 (6 bases). The J call could be wrong; TRBJ2-7 is a better fit for the DNA end. Germline V gene lookup returns CDR1 SGDLS and CDR2 YYNGEE. This CDR3 contains 16 residues. The CDR3 protein is CASGPGHFTLSYEQYF. DNA of the CDR3: TGTGCCAGCGGCCCGGGACACTTCACTCTTTCCTACGAGCAGTACTTC.

This clone has only one observation. This chain joins TRBV5-4 and TRBJ1-3; TRBD1 agrees at 7 bases. CDR1 is SGHNT, CDR2 YYREEE, per germline (reference sequence). The ends lost 3 bases at V and 4 bases at J; junction bases unmatched: 7. The CDR3 consists of 15 residues. In nucleotides, the CDR3 is TGTGCCAGCAGCTATGACAGGGAGCGCGGAAACACCATATATTTT. Translation: CASSYDRERGNTIYF. Filled out from reference TRBV5-4 and TRBJ1-3, the complete variable domain reads ETGVTQSPTHLIKTRGQQVTLRCSSQSGHNTVSWYQQALGQGPQFIFQYYREEENGRGNFPPRFSGLQFPNYSSELNVNALELDDSALYLCASSYDRERGNTIYFGEGSWLTVV.

The chain is built from TRBV9 and TRBJ1-2; D gene uncertain. V lost 5 bases, J lost 4 bases, and 15 bases lay in between. This CDR3 is built from 14 residues. CDR1 SGDLS and CDR2 YYNGEE come from the germline V gene. The CDR3 DNA sequence: TGTGCCAGCAGGGAGGAGGGATCTTTCTATGGCTACACCTTC. Translating it yields CASREEGSFYGYTF.

Comment on this clone: Other DNA sequences in the same sample also yield this CDR3. This chain connects TRBV5-1 to TRBJ1-4, with 7 bases fitting TRBD1. The germline V gene encodes CDR1 SGHRS and CDR2 YFSETQ. With V trimmed by 4 bases and J by 4 bases, 4 bases remained unmatched. There are 14 residues in the CDR3. CDR3 coding DNA: TGCGCCAGCAGCCCGGGACAGATTAATGAAAAACTGTTTTTT. This gives the protein CASSPGQINEKLFF.

The chain links TRBV23-1 to TRBJ2-1, with D possibly TRBD1 on 6 matching bases. TRBV23-1 is an ORF for which the function is uncertain. Trimming cost V 0 bases and J 9 bases, with 6 bases left between them. The CDR3 extends over 12 amino acids. DNA for the CDR3: TGCGCCAGCAGTCAATCCAGGGGTGAGCAGTTCTTC. Residues: CASSQSRGEQFF.

The gene calls are TRBV28 and TRBJ2-7; TRBD1 might be the D (6 bases). The germline V gene has CDR1 MDHEN and CDR2 SYDVKM. The CDR3 sequence is 15 residues long. Trimming left V 3 bases short and J 3 bases short, with 15 bases between. The CDR3 loop is CASSLGDIRNYEQYF. In nucleotides, the CDR3 is TGTGCCAGCAGTTTGGGGGACATCCGGAACTACGAGCAGTACTTC.

This chain connects TRBV18 to TRBJ1-6; D call uncertain. The CDR3 length is 15 residues. V was pared by 9 bases and J by 5 bases, with 17 bases between. From germline, CDR1 is KGHSH and CDR2 LQKENI. The CDR3 protein is CASSPFSENNSPLHF. The CDR3 nucleotides read TGTGCCAGTTCCCCCTTTTCGGAGAATAATTCACCCCTCCACTTT.

The table lists this clone with a count of one. The genes are TRBV19 and TRBJ1-2; no clear D gene. V gave up 6 bases and J gave up 0 bases, with 14 bases separating them. Germline V CDR1 and CDR2: LNHDA, SQIVND (reference sequence). This CDR3 contains 15 residues. The DNA of the CDR3 is TGTGCCAGTAGGGCTCCTGAATCAGCTAACTATGGCTACACCTTC. Translated, it gives CASRAPESANYGYTF.

The chain joins TRBV30 to TRBJ2-5; 8 positions agree with TRBD1. Germline V gene lookup returns CDR1 GTSNPN and CDR2 SVGIG (reference sequence). Trimming took 7 bases from V and 5 from J; bases not matched to a gene: 9. The CDR3 contains 13 residues. The CDR3: CASSVRQGETQYF. The DNA for the CDR3 is TGTGCCTCCTCCGTTAGACAGGGGGAGACCCAGTACTTC. Full variable domain (rest looked up from reference TRBV30 and TRBJ2-5): SQTIHQWPATLVQPVGSPLSLECTVEGTSNPNLYWYRQAAGRGLQLLFYSVGIGQISSEVPQNLSASRPQDRQFILSSKKLLLSDSGFYLCASSVRQGETQYFGPGTRLLVL.

This clone was picked up a small number of times. V usage is TRBV2 and J usage is TRBJ2-7, with D tentatively TRBD1 (5 bases). The V end was cut by 6 bases, the J end by 6 bases, with 18 bases between. The CDR3 loop spans 14 amino acids. Germline V lookup: CDR1 SNHLY, CDR2 FYNNEI. In DNA form, the CDR3 reads TGTGCCAGCAGGTTGAGACAGTCGAGTATCGAGCAGTACTTC. Encoded protein: CASRLRQSSIEQYF.

There are a few counts of this clone. The rearrangement joins TRBV5-6 to TRBJ2-5, with 10 bases aligning to TRBD1. The germline V gene encodes CDR1 SGHDT and CDR2 YYEEEE. This CDR3 has 15 amino acids. V lost 4 bases, J lost 7 bases, and 10 bases stayed unmatched. The CDR3 nucleotides read TGTGCCAGCAGCACAGAAGACAGGGGGCTGGGGACCCAGTACTTC. Translating gives CASSTEDRGLGTQYF.